This TCR beta chain is drawn from a study of CD8 T cells in ankylosing spondylitis. Per germline, CDR1 LGHNA and CDR2 YNFKEQ. This CDR3 is built from 14 residues. V lost 0 bases and J lost 3, with 8 bases in between. A quantitative 5'-RACE method, one with molecular barcodes, was used to make TCR beta libraries. TCRdb passed the 5' RACE reads through MiXCR, listing each CDR3 protein once. This sample has roughly 200,000 distinct CDR3 sequences, with under 30% found just once. With respect to this clonotype: The antigen is not known.

General study results and limits: Significant enrichment of disease-linked clones was reportedly seen in matched ankylosing spondylitis synovial fluid. Within ankylosing spondylitis blood, a TCR beta motif made up of eight or nine highly homologous variants appeared to be characteristic.

Sequencing was done on a sample of blood, either unsorted or a sorted T cell fraction (not recorded which). The gene calls are TRBV4-2 and TRBJ2-5; TRBD2 is a possible D gene (6 bases). This clonotype was sampled from a male donor with ankylosing spondylitis or in good health (not recorded which). In nucleotides, the CDR3 is TGTGCCAGCAGCCAAGAAAAGCGGGAAGAGACCCAGTACTTC. Its protein product is CASSQEKREETQYF.